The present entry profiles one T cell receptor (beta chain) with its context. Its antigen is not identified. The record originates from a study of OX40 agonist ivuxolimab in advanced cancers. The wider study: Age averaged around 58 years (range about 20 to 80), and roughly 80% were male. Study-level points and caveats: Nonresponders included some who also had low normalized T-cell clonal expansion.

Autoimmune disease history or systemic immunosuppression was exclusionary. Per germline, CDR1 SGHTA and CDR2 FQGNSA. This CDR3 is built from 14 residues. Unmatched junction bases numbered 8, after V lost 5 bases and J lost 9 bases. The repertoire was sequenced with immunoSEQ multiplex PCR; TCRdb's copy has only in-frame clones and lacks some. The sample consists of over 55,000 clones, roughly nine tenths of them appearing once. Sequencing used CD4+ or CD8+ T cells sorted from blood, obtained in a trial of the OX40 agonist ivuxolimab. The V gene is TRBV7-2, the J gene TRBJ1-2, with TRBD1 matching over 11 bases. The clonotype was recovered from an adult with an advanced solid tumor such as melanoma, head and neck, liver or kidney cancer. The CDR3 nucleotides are TGTGCCAGCAGCATAGACGGGACAGGGGGTAGCTACACCTTC. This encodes CASSIDGTGGSYTF. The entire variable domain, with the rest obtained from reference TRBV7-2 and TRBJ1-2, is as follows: GAGVSQSPSNKVTEKGKDVELRCDPISGHTALYWYRQSLGQGLEFLIYFQGNSAPDKSGLPSDRFSAERTGGSVSTLTIQRTQQEDSAVYLCASSIDGTGGSYTFGSGTRLTVV.